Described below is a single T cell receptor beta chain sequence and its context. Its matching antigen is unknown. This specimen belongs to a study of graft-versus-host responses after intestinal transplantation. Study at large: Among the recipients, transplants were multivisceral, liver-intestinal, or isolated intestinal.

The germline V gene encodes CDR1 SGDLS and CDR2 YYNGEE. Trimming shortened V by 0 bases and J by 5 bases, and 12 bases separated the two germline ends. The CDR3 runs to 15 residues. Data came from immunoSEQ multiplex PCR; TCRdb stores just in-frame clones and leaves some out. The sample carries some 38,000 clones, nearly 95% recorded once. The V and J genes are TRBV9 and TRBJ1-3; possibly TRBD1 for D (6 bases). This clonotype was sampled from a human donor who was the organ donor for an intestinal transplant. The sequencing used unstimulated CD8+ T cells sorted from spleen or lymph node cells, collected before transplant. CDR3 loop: CASSVGGGLRNTIYF. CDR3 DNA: TGTGCCAGCAGCGTAGGAGGGGGGCTGAGAAACACCATATATTTT.